These 5 T cell receptor beta chains were sequenced from one sample in a study of identical twins. TCRdb called the 5' RACE reads again in MiXCR, with one record for every CDR3 protein. The repertoire has 500,000 to 650,000 distinct CDR3 sequences, 20% to 25% of them found once; the top ten carry approximately 0.49%. These data are also associated with another study on yellow fever vaccine responses in identical twins.

The sequenced material came from CD4+ T cells sorted from blood. Receptors originate from a woman aged 18-35 years in good health.

This clonotype was seen more than once but under ten times. V gene TRBV12-3 or TRBV12-4 combines with J gene TRBJ2-3; D remains ambiguous. The CDR3 contains 15 residues. V gave up 5 bases and J gave up 6 bases, with 18 bases separating them. The CDR3 region has the DNA TGTGCCAGCAGTCCCGGTGGCGTCCATGGGGATACGCAGTATTTT. This translates into CASSPGGVHGDTQYF.

This chain connects TRBV4-1 to TRBJ2-1; TRBD2 matches 7 bases. Germline CDR1 MGHRA, CDR2 YSYEKL. The V gene end was trimmed by 3 bases and the J gene end by 0 bases; junction bases not matched to a gene: 5. This CDR3 spans 16 amino acids. In DNA form, the CDR3 reads TGCGCCAGCAGCCAGACACTAGCGATCTCCTACAATGAGCAGTTCTTC. Protein product: CASSQTLAISYNEQFF.

The rearrangement links TRBV19 to TRBJ2-1, with TRBD1 matching 10 bases. CDR3 length equals 15 residues. The germline V gene encodes CDR1 LNHDA and CDR2 SQIVND (reference sequence). Losses at the gene ends were 6 bases for V and 4 bases for J; bases not matched to a gene: 6. CDR3 sequence reads: CASRTGQGGYNEQFF. In DNA, the CDR3 is TGTGCCAGTAGAACCGGACAGGGGGGGTACAATGAGCAGTTCTTC.

This clonotype showed up just a few times. The V gene is TRBV10-3, the J gene TRBJ1-1, with 9 positions matching TRBD1. In germline, CDR1 is ENHRY, CDR2 SYGVKD. The V segment lost 4 bases and the J segment 3 bases; nucleotides outside the gene matches: 6. This CDR3 has 15 residues. The CDR3 sequence: CAISAQDRGDTEAFF. Here the CDR3 DNA reads TGTGCCATCAGTGCCCAGGACAGGGGAGACACTGAAGCTTTCTTT.

The genes are TRBV12-3 or TRBV12-4 and TRBJ1-4; D may be TRBD1 (5 bases). There are 16 residues in the CDR3. With 0 bases removed from V and 4 bases from J, the gap between germline ends came to 12 bases. The CDR3 bases are TGTGCCAGCAGTTTAGCTGGCAGGGTAAATAATGAAAAACTGTTTTTT. Its protein is CASSLAGRVNNEKLFF.